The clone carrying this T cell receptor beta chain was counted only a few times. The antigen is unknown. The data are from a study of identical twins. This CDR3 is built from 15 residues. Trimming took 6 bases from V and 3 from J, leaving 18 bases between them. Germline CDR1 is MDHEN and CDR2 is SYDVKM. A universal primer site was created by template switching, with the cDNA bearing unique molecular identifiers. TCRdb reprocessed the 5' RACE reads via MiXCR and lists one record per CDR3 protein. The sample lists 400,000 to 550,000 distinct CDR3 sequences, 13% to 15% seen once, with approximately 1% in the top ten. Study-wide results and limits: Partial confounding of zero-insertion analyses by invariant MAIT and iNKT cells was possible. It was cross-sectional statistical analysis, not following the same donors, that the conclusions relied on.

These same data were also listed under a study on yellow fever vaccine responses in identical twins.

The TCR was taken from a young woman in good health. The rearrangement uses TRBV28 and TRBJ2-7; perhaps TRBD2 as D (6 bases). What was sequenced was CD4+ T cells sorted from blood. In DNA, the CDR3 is TGTGCCAGCAGCCCTATAGGACGGGGGAGCTACGAGCAGTACTTC. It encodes CASSPIGRGSYEQYF.